The 21 T cell receptor beta chains below all came from one sample that was sequenced in a study of cytomegalovirus exposure and HLA in healthy donors. Primers included in the PCR were 60 Vbeta and 13 Jbeta primers. Sequencing was performed with immunoSEQ multiplex PCR; in TCRdb, only in-frame clones are kept and a portion is missing. The sample totals under 70,000 clones; its top ten clones hold around 9%. The sample consisted of PBMCs. Every receptor here comes from a man in his forties or fifties in good health and CMV-seropositive.

This rearrangement joins TRBV7-9 to TRBJ1-4; the match to TRBD1 covers 10 bases. Looked up from germline, CDR1 is SEHNR and CDR2 is FQNEAQ (reference sequence). J gave up 2 bases and V 2 bases, and 11 bases lay outside the gene matches. The CDR3 contains 19 residues. This chain's CDR3 is CASSLPRRDRGYTNEKLFF. The CDR3 coding sequence is TGTGCCAGCAGCTTACCCCGCCGGGACAGGGGTTATACTAATGAAAAACTGTTTTTT.

This chain uses TRBV4-1 with TRBJ2-7; 9 bases are shared with TRBD1. The CDR3 contains 14 residues. The junction had 7 bases not matched to a gene; V was cut back by 5 bases and J by 5 bases. Germline CDR1 is MGHRA and CDR2 is YSYEKL. The CDR3 sequence is CASSSRDRDDEQYF. For the CDR3, the DNA is TGCGCCAGCAGCTCGCGGGACAGGGACGACGAGCAGTACTTC.

This chain connects TRBV30 to TRBJ2-2; D gene uncertain. V lost 2 bases and J lost 0, with 10 bases in between. The CDR3 consists of 15 residues. Per germline, CDR1 GTSNPN and CDR2 SVGIG (reference sequence). The CDR3 loop reads CAWSLGTSNTGELFF. The CDR3 DNA follows: TGTGCCTGGAGTCTTGGCACCTCGAACACCGGGGAGCTGTTTTTT.

The chain joins TRBV6-5 to TRBJ1-4; possibly TRBD1 for D (6 bases). This CDR3 is 15 amino acids long. Germline V gene lookup returns CDR1 MNHEY and CDR2 SVGAGI. Trimming removed 4 bases at V and 7 bases at J, with 16 bases between. Written as DNA, the CDR3 is TGTGCCAGCAGTTCGCCCATGACAGGCGGTGAAAAACTGTTTTTT. It encodes CASSSPMTGGEKLFF.

The chain carries TRBV5-6 and TRBJ1-2, with D hard to call. Per germline, CDR1 SGHDT and CDR2 YYEEEE. V was pared by 4 bases and J by 4 bases, with 17 bases between. The CDR3 totals 15 residues. In DNA form, the CDR3 reads TGTGCCAGCAGCCAGCTAACTGGGAGCGCCTATGGCTACACCTTC. This sequence encodes CASSQLTGSAYGYTF.

J is TRBJ2-1 and V is TRBV5-4, with 8 bases lining up with TRBD2. The V gene's germline CDR1 is SGHNT and CDR2 YYREEE (reference sequence). The J segment lost 8 bases and the V segment lost 0 bases, leaving 10 bases of the junction unmatched. The CDR3 is 16 amino acids. CDR3 region: CASSLGSSGEGYEQFF. CDR3 coding DNA: TGTGCCAGCAGCTTGGGGAGTAGCGGGGAAGGCTATGAGCAGTTCTTC.

The chain uses TRBV9 and TRBJ2-1, with 14 bases that match TRBD2. Germline-derived CDR1 and CDR2 are SGDLS and YYNGEE. The CDR3 is 16 amino acids. Unmatched junction bases numbered 7, after V lost 4 bases and J lost 7 bases. CDR3 sequence (DNA): TGTGCCAGCAGCCCCTTGAGACTAGCGGGAGGGAATGAGCAGTTCTTC. Its translation is CASSPLRLAGGNEQFF. Combining the CDR3 with reference TRBV9 and TRBJ2-1 gives the whole variable domain DSGVTQTPKHLITATGQRVTLRCSPRSGDLSVYWYQQSLDQGLQFLIQYYNGEERAKGNILERFSAQQFPDLHSELNLSSLELGDSALYFCASSPLRLAGGNEQFFGPGTRLTVL.

The chain uses TRBV4-2 and TRBJ1-4, with 7 bases lining up with TRBD1. Germline CDR1 is LGHNA and CDR2 is YNFKEQ. V lost 0 bases and J lost 0; bases outside the gene matches: 4. The CDR3 consists of 17 residues. The CDR3 DNA reads as TGTGCCAGCAGCCAAGAAGGGGGCAGGGCAACTAATGAAAAACTGTTTTTT. Encoded protein: CASSQEGGRATNEKLFF.

The J gene is TRBJ1-2, the V gene TRBV28; D is undetermined. The V end was cut by 5 bases, the J end by 4 bases, with 14 bases between. The CDR3 has 14 residues. Germline V gene sequence: CDR1 MDHEN, CDR2 SYDVKM. DNA of the CDR3: TGTGCCAGCAGTCCTAGAGACTGGCCCTATGGCTACACCTTC. This translates into CASSPRDWPYGYTF.

The chain couples TRBV10-3 to TRBJ1-5; D call uncertain. This CDR3 contains 13 residues. Per the germline V gene, CDR1 is ENHRY and CDR2 is SYGVKD. V was shortened by 3 bases and J by 5 bases, with 8 bases between the two germline ends. CDR3 DNA: TGTGCCATCAGTGACCGCAGCGATCAGCCCCAGCATTTT. This sequence encodes CAISDRSDQPQHF.

The rearrangement uses TRBV6-5 and TRBJ2-7, with D maybe TRBD2 (5 bases). The length of the CDR3 is 15 residues. The V gene's germline CDR1 is MNHEY and CDR2 SVGAGI. Deletions cut 2 bases from V and 3 bases from J, with 14 bases between. CDR3 in DNA: TGTGCCAGCAGTTACGGGGTGGGAGTGAGCTACGAGCAGTACTTC. As protein: CASSYGVGVSYEQYF.

The chain employs TRBV5-5 and TRBJ2-7; 11 bases are shared with TRBD2. The V segment lost 3 bases and the J segment 6 bases; nucleotides outside the gene matches: 5. Germline CDR1 SGHKS, CDR2 YYEKEE (reference sequence). The CDR3 sequence is 14 residues long. CDR3 residues: CASSSLLAGAEQYF. The CDR3 nucleotides read TGTGCCAGCAGCTCCCTACTAGCGGGAGCCGAGCAGTACTTC.

The chain combines TRBV15 with TRBJ1-1, with D unresolved. Trimming removed 3 bases from V and 4 bases from J, with 9 bases in between. Per the germline V gene, CDR1 is LNHNV and CDR2 is YYDKDF (reference sequence). This CDR3 comprises 13 residues. The DNA of the CDR3 is TGTGCCACCAGCAGTACCGGGGTCACTGAAGCTTTCTTT. Its protein product is CATSSTGVTEAFF.

The rearrangement joins TRBV18 to TRBJ2-5, with 10 bases identical to TRBD1. The CDR3 spans 13 residues. V was pared by 5 bases and J by 5 bases, with 2 bases of the junction left unmatched. Germline V lookup: CDR1 KGHSH, CDR2 LQKENI. CDR3 in DNA: TGTGCCAGCTCAACGGGACAGGGGGAGACCCAGTACTTC. Protein: CASSTGQGETQYF.

This clone ranks as medium-sized (0.01 to 0.1%) in terms of frequency. V and J are TRBV5-4 and TRBJ1-1; 9 bases fit TRBD1. J was trimmed by 8 bases and V by 0 bases; bases with no gene match: 5. The germline V gene encodes CDR1 SGHNT and CDR2 YYREEE (reference sequence). There are 14 residues in the CDR3. The CDR3, as DNA: TGTGCCAGCAGCTTGGAGGGGACAGGGAAAGAAGCTTTCTTT. This translates into CASSLEGTGKEAFF.

The chain joins TRBV6-5 to TRBJ2-7, with 8 bases that match TRBD1. Germline CDR1 and CDR2: MNHEY and SVGAGI. The CDR3 consists of 15 residues. The trim removed 0 bases at V and 2 bases at J, leaving 3 bases unmatched. CDR3 sequence: CASSYSGTGPYEQYF. The CDR3 DNA reads as TGTGCCAGCAGTTACTCCGGGACAGGCCCCTACGAGCAGTACTTC.

V is TRBV6-1 and J is TRBJ2-7; TRBD1 is a possible D gene (6 bases). CDR3 length: 12 amino acids. Germline lookup yields CDR1 MNHNS and CDR2 SASEGT. V was trimmed by 7 bases and J by 5 bases, leaving 12 bases between them. The CDR3 DNA reads as TGTGCCAGCACGGCAGGGGCGGACGAGCAGTACTTC. Its translation: CASTAGADEQYF.

The chain is built from TRBV7-2 and TRBJ1-2; D ambiguous. Trimming removed 1 base from V and 4 bases from J, with 16 bases in between. This CDR3 spans 16 amino acids. Germline CDR1 reads SGHTA; CDR2 reads FQGNSA. CDR3 residues: CASSLDVGNWGYGYTF. The CDR3 nucleotides read TGTGCCAGCAGCTTAGACGTCGGGAATTGGGGCTATGGCTACACCTTC.

Concerning this clone itself: Germline and junction disagree at one end, which may indicate a read error. The chain employs TRBV11-3 and TRBJ2-7; D is uncertain. This CDR3 contains 13 residues. Germline CDR1 and CDR2: SGHNT and YENEEA. The DNA for the CDR3 is TGTGCCAGCAGCTTAGAAGCCTCCGACGAGCAGTACTTC. As protein: CASSLEASDEQYF. Looking up the rest from reference TRBV11-3 and TRBJ2-7 gives the full variable domain: EAGVVQSPRYKIIEKKQPVAFWCNPISGHNTLYWYLQNLGQGPELLIRYENEEAVDDSQLPKDRFSAERLKGVDSTLKIQPAELGDSAVYLCASSLEASDEQYFGPGTRLTVT.

The V call is TRBV19, the J call TRBJ1-1; 8 positions match TRBD1. Trimming cost V 7 bases and J 5 bases; bases outside gene matches: 9. Germline CDR1 and CDR2: LNHDA and SQIVND (reference sequence). CDR3 length equals 14 residues. Written as DNA, the CDR3 is TGTGCCAGTACCAGGGGGCGAATGGGGACTGAAGCTTTCTTT. This gives the protein CASTRGRMGTEAFF.

This sequence joins TRBV27 and TRBJ1-4; tentatively, D is TRBD1 (5 bases). Germline CDR1 MNHEY, CDR2 SMNVEV (reference sequence). This CDR3 spans 13 amino acids. The V and J ends lost 10 bases and 0 bases respectively, with 9 bases between them. The CDR3 sequence is CATRTSTNEKLFF. The CDR3 nucleotides read TGTGCCACCCGGACATCAACTAATGAAAAACTGTTTTTT. The complete variable domain, with remaining parts taken from reference TRBV27 and TRBJ1-4, reads EAQVTQNPRYLITVTGKKLTVTCSQNMNHEYMSWYRQDPGLGLRQIYYSMNVEVTDKGDVPEGYKVSRKEKRNFPLILESPSPNQTSLYFCATRTSTNEKLFFGSGTQLSVL.